The 7 T cell receptor beta chains below come from one sample, sequenced in a study of T cells in Graves' hyperthyroidism and ophthalmopathy. The source material, RNA transcripts, was used to amplify TCR beta CDR3 regions. Initially, a first-round RT-PCR of the TCR CDR3 employed the HTBI primer set. TCRdb re-derived calls from the multiplex PCR reads in MiXCR, one entry per CDR3 protein. This table holds more than 550,000 distinct CDR3 sequences, 15% to 20% found once. Material for sequencing was blood. All receptors derive from a man over 45 with Graves' hyperthyroidism.

The chain uses TRBV27 and TRBJ2-7; TRBD1 is a possible D gene (6 bases). Germline CDR1 reads MNHEY; CDR2 reads SMNVEV (reference sequence). This CDR3 contains 14 residues. The V gene lost 7 bases and the J gene lost 4 bases, with 17 bases spanning the gap. CDR3 sequence reads: CASTAQGHPYEQYF. In DNA form, the CDR3 reads TGTGCCAGCACCGCTCAGGGACATCCATACGAGCAGTACTTC.

V and J are TRBV7-9 and TRBJ1-1; D possibly corresponds to TRBD1 (5 bases). CDR1 is SEHNR and CDR2 is FQNEAQ in the germline V gene (reference sequence). The V end lost 8 bases, the J end lost 0 bases, and 25 bases lay between the germline ends. The CDR3 spans 18 residues. The CDR3 spells CASSWYGGGRAMNTEAFF. As DNA, the CDR3 is TGTGCCAGCTCCTGGTACGGGGGTGGAAGGGCCATGAACACTGAAGCTTTCTTT. Full variable domain (rest looked up from reference TRBV7-9 and TRBJ1-1): DTGVSQNPRHKITKRGQNVTFRCDPISEHNRLYWYRQTLGQGPEFLTYFQNEAQLEKSRLLSDRFSAERPKGSFSTLEIQRTEQGDSAMYLCASSWYGGGRAMNTEAFFGQGTRLTVV.

This clonotype occurred a few times. The V and J genes are TRBV28 and TRBJ1-1, with D tentatively TRBD1 (5 bases). V was cut by 8 bases and J by 5 bases, with 15 bases left in between. CDR1 is MDHEN, CDR2 SYDVKM, per germline. CDR3 length equals 13 residues. For the CDR3, the DNA is TGTGCCAGCTCAGGGAGGGTGGGGACTGAAGCTTTCTTT. The encoded protein is CASSGRVGTEAFF.

The CDR3 region is CASSQARGQYEQYF. CDR3 bases: TGTGCCAGCAGCCAAGCCCGGGGGCAGTACGAGCAGTACTTC. The J gene is TRBJ2-7, the V gene TRBV14; D assignment may be TRBD1 or TRBD2 (6 bases each). Germline CDR1 reads SGHDN; CDR2 reads FVKESK. The V gene lost 1 base and the J gene lost 4 bases, with 11 bases spanning the gap. This CDR3 has 14 residues.

This clonotype was observed a few times. The chain combines TRBV15 with TRBJ1-6; the D is unclear. The V gene's germline CDR1 is LNHNV and CDR2 YYDKDF (reference sequence). V was trimmed by 0 bases and J by 5 bases, leaving 8 bases between them. The CDR3 loop spans 15 amino acids. The CDR3 DNA reads TGTGCCACCAGCAGAGACGGACCCGATAATTCACCCCTCCACTTT. Its protein is CATSRDGPDNSPLHF.

This clonotype was observed a few times. J is TRBJ1-4 and V is TRBV29-1, with 7 bases lining up with TRBD1. With 7 bases clipped from V and 5 bases from J, the junction kept 7 bases outside the gene matches. Germline CDR1 reads SQVTM; CDR2 reads ANQGSEA. The CDR3 is 13 residues long. The CDR3, as DNA: TGCAGCGCCTCGGGACAGCTCAATGAAAAACTGTTTTTT. Protein product: CSASGQLNEKLFF.

The chain couples TRBV12-3 or TRBV12-4 to TRBJ2-1; D gene unclear. The CDR3 contains 15 residues. The V end was cut by 2 bases, the J end by 4 bases, with 12 bases between. The CDR3 bases are TGTGCCAGCAGTTTAAACCACTACCGATACAATGAGCAGTTCTTC. Translated, it gives CASSLNHYRYNEQFF.